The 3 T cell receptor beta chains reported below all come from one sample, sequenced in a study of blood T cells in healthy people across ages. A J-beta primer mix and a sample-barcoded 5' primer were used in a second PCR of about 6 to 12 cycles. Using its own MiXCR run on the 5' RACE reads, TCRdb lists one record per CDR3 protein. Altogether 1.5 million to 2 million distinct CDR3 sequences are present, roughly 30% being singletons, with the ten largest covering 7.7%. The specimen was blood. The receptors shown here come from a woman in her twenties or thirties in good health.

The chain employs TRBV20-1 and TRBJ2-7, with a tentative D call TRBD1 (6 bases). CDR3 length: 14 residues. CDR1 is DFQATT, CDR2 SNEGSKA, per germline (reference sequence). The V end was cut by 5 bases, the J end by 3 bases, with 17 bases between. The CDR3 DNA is TGCAGTGCTGGGGCAGCGACAGGTAGCTACGAGCAGTACTTC. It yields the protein CSAGAATGSYEQYF.

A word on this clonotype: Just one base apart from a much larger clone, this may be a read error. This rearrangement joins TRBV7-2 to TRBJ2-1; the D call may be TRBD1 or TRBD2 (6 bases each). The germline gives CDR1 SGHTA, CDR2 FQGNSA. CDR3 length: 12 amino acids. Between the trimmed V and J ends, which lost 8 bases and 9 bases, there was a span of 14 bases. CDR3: CTSSWGAGEQFF. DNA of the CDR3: TGTACCAGCTCTTGGGGGGCCGGTGAGCAGTTCTTC.

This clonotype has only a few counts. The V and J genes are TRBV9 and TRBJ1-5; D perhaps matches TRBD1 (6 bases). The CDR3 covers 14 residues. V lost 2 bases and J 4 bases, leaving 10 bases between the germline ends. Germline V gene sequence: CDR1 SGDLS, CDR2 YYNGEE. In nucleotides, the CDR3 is TGTGCCAGCAGCGTGGACCAGGGGAATCAGCCCCAGCATTTT. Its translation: CASSVDQGNQPQHF.